This TCR beta chain was retrieved from a study of cytomegalovirus exposure and HLA in healthy donors. About this clone itself: Its specificity is unknown.

Overall study findings and caveats: HLA alleles showed associations with around 15,000 TCR beta sequences in a later analysis, at a 0.05 false discovery rate. TCR beta V- and J-gene trimming, according to a later analysis, was linked to a missense DCLRE1C variant. In an earlier analysis, productive rearrangement rates for most beta V segments clustered near 87% or 30%.

The CDR3 is 12 residues long. Germline lookup yields CDR1 SGHAT and CDR2 FQNNGV. Trimming removed 6 bases at V and 8 bases at J, with 13 bases between. Samples came from healthy bone marrow donors. The PCR was carried out with 60 Vbeta primers and 13 Jbeta primers. Produced via immunoSEQ multiplex PCR; TCRdb's table is partial and in-frame only. Of approximately 160,000 clones in the sample, around 80% were seen once. Sequences were obtained from PBMCs. The chain is built from TRBV11-2 and TRBJ1-1; TRBD1 is a possible D gene (6 bases). The receptor comes from a woman aged 45-60 years in good health and CMV-seropositive. The CDR3 reads CASRRGGVEAFF. In DNA form, the CDR3 reads TGTGCCAGCAGGAGGGGGGGGGTGGAAGCTTTCTTT.